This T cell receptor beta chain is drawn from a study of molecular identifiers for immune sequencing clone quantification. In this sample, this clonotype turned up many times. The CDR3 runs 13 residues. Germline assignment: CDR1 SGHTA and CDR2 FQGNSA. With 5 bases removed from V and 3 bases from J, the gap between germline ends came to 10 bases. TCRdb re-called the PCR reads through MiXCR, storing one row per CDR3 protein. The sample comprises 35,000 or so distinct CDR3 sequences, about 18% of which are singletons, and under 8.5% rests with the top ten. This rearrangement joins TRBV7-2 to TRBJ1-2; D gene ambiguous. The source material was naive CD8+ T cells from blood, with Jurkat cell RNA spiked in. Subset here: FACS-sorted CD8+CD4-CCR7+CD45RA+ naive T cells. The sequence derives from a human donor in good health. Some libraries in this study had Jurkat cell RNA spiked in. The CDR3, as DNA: TGTGCCAGCAGCCCCAGTGGATACTATGGCTACACCTTC. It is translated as CASSPSGYYGYTF.